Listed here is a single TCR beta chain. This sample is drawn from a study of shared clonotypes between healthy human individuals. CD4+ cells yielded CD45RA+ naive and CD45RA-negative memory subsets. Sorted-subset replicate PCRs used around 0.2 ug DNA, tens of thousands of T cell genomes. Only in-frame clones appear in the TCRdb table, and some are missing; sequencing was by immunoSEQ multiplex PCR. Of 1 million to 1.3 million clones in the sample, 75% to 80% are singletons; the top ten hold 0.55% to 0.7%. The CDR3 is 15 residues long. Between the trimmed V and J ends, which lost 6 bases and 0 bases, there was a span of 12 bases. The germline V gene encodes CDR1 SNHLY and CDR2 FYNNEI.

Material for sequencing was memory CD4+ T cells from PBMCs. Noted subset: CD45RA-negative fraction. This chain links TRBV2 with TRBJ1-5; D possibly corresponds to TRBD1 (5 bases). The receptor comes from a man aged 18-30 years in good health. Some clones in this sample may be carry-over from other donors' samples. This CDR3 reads CASSRQLSSNQPQHF. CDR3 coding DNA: TGTGCCAGCAGCAGACAGCTCTCTAGCAATCAGCCCCAGCATTTT. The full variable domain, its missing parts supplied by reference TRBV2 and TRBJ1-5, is EPEVTQTPSHQVTQMGQEVILRCVPISNHLYFYWYRQILGQKVEFLVSFYNNEISEKSEIFDDQFSVERPDGSNFTLKIRSTKLEDSAMYFCASSRQLSSNQPQHFGDGTRLSIL.